This T cell receptor beta chain was observed in a study of cytomegalovirus exposure and HLA in healthy donors. This CDR3 comprises 12 residues. Per the germline V gene, CDR1 is LGHNA and CDR2 is YNFKEQ. V lost 0 bases to trimming and J lost 6 bases, with 6 bases between them. This clone has just a few counts. The method was immunoSEQ multiplex PCR; TCRdb's version includes in-frame clones alone and lacks a portion of them. The sample carries 250,000 to 400,000 clones, about nine tenths recorded once. The sample consisted of PBMCs. The chain joins TRBV4-2 to TRBJ2-7; D call uncertain. The clonotype comes from a woman aged 30 to 39 in good health and CMV-seropositive. The CDR3 reads CASSQDAVEQYF. CDR3 nucleotides: TGTGCCAGCAGCCAAGACGCGGTCGAGCAGTACTTC.